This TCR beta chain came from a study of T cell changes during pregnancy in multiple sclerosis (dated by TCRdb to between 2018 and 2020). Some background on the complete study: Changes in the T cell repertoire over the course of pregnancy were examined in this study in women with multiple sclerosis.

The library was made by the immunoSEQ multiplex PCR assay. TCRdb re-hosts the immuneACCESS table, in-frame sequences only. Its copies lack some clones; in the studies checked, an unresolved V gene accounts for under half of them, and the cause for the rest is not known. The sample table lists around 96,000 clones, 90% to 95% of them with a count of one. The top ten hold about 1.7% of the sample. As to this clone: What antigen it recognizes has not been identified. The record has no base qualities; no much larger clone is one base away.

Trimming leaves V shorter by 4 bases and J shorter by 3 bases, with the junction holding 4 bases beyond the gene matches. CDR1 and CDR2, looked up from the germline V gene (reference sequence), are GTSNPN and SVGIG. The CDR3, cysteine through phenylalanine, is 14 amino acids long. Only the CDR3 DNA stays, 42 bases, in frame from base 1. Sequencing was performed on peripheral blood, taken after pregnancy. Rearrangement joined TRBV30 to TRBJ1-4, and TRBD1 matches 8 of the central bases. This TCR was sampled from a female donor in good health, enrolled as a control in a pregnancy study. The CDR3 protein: CAWTRGRPNEKLFF. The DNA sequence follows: TGTGCCTGGACCAGGGGGCGTCCTAATGAAAAACTGTTTTTT. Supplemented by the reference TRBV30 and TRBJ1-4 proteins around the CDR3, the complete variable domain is SQTIHQWPATLVQPVGSPLSLECTVEGTSNPNLYWYRQAAGRGLQLLFYSVGIGQISSEVPQNLSASRPQDRQFILSSKKLLLSDSGFYLCAWTRGRPNEKLFFGSGTQLSVL.